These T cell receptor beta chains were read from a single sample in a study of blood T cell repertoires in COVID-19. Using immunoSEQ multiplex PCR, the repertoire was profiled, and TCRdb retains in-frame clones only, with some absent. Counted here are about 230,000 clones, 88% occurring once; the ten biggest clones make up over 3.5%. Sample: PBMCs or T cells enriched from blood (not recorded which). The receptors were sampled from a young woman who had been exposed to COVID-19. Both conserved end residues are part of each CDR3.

CASSSLQGAEQYF,TRBV5-4,TRBJ2-7
CASSWGPGRNSPLHF,TRBV7-9,TRBJ1-6
CASRGTGGNTIYF,TRBV28,TRBJ1-3
CASSPKSVGSGTEAFF,TRBV18,TRBJ1-1
CASSLGTLGITDTQYF,TRBV27,TRBJ2-3
CASSLFQGPGEAFF,TRBV7-9,TRBJ1-1
CASSASSGRVTGELFF,TRBV9,TRBJ2-2
CASSIRRRDNEQFF,TRBV19,TRBJ2-1
CASSLRGSYNEQFF,TRBV11-3,TRBJ2-1
CSASWLTGQPQHF,TRBV20-1,TRBJ1-5
CSVVQAYEQYF,TRBV29-1,TRBJ2-7
CASTLRLYNYGYTF,TRBV2,TRBJ1-2
CASSPQGMWGYTF,TRBV19,TRBJ1-2
CASSLAGPPEQYF,TRBV27,TRBJ2-7
CASSSGEAFF,TRBV7-9,TRBJ1-1
CASATGAQETQYF,TRBV19,TRBJ2-5
CASSLARTSGSTDTQYF,TRBV5-1,TRBJ2-3